The source of this TCR beta chain is a study of early T cells in non-severe SARS-CoV-2 infection. Background on the study: Sequencing targeted bulk RNA from unsorted whole blood, leaving chains unpaired.

This clonotype was observed many times. CDR3 size: 13 residues. Germline trimming cut 3 bases from V and 6 bases from J; bases unmatched to any gene: 1. Germline CDR1 is KGHSH and CDR2 is LQKENI. MiXCR, applied by TCRdb to the 5' RACE reads, yields one record per CDR3 protein. Counted here are tens of thousands of distinct CDR3 sequences, over 10% occurring once; the ten biggest clones make up roughly 5.3%. The sample consisted of whole blood. The origin of this receptor is an adult who was a healthcare worker with PCR-confirmed SARS-CoV-2 infection or an uninfected control (not recorded which). The chain uses TRBV18 and TRBJ2-2; TRBD1 aligns across 7 bases. The CDR3 DNA sequence: TGTGCCAGCTCACCGGACAGGCCCGGGGAGCTGTTTTTT. This sequence encodes CASSPDRPGELFF.